The entry that follows covers one T cell receptor (beta chain) sequence. This clone showed up just once. Its binding antigen is unknown. The input lacks base qualities; no much larger clone sits a single base away. This sample is part of a study of blood T cell repertoires in COVID-19 (dated by TCRdb to the early 2020s). Describing the broader study: The collaborator samples originated in the United States, Italy and Spain and spanned the acute and convalescent phases of COVID-19. The material from the prospective study consisted of cDNA or gDNA derived from T cells, B-cell-depleted T cells, or PBMCs. The dataset comprised deeply sampled blood TCRbeta repertoires from subjects exposed to, actively infected with, or recovered from COVID-19. The repertoires were released in a freely available public database intended as a resource for research on the immune response to SARS-CoV-2. Samples came from the ongoing ImmuneRACE study (first 160 participants) plus 1,254 subjects from 6 global collaborators. Nearly every sample came with metadata listing a de-identified subject ID, COVID-19 status, age in years and sex. Where HLA class I and class II types were available, the types were taken from metadata supplied by the sample provider, not from assay-based typing. Broader findings and caveats from the paper: The amount of clinical and demographic metadata varied by source and participant and was provided uncurated.

Collaborating institutions collected whole blood in K2EDTA tubes following their own protocols. For TCRbeta analysis, collaborators shipped samples in one of three forms: frozen whole blood, isolated PBMCs, or DNA extracted from either of those sample types. TCRbeta CDR3 regions were amplified from genomic DNA using the immunoSEQ Assay, a bias-controlled multiplex PCR. On the study's bioinformatics: Within the assay, amplification of reference gene primers was used to estimate how many nucleated cells each sample contained. Sequence reads were collapsed and filtered to measure the absolute abundance of every unique TCRbeta CDR3 rearrangement. Productive Simpson clonality was computed per sample as the square root of Simpson's diversity index over productive rearrangements. TCRdb took over this immuneACCESS table, retaining in-frame rearrangements with V and J assigned. Such tables are incomplete; in checked studies, under half of the missing clones stem from an unresolved V gene, and the remainder is unexplained. V and J calls and clone size come straight from that table; D and trimming were deduced from the DNA. This sample has around 500,000 clones in its table, and roughly 85% of those were observed once. The ten largest clones take up roughly 3.2% of the sample.

Sequencing used peripheral blood. The TCR sequence derives from a human donor in a cohort sampled during active COVID-19.

The sequence in DNA is TGTGCCAGCAGTGTACAGGGTGTCGGACTTGGAAACACCATATATTTT. Its amino acids are CASSVQGVGLGNTIYF. Here the chain combines TRBV6-1 and TRBJ1-3, with TRBD1 perhaps the D gene, on 6 matching bases. Based on the germline V gene, the CDR1 and CDR2 sequences are MNHNS and SASEGT. Inclusive of the bounding cysteine and phenylalanine, the CDR3 is 16 residues long. Kept here is only the CDR3 DNA, which spans 48 bases and is read in frame from base 1. The junction carries 16 bases between V and J, which are trimmed by 4 bases and 3 bases respectively.